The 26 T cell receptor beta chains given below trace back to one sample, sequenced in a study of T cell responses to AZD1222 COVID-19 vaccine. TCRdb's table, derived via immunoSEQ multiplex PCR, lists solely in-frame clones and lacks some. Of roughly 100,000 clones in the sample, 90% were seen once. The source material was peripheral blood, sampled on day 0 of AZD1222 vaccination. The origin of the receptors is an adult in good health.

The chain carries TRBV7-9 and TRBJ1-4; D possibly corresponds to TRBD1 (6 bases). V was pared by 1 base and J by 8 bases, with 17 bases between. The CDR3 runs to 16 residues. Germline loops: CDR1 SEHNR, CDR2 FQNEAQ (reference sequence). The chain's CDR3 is CASSLGRNREGEKLFF. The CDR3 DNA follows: TGTGCCAGCAGCTTAGGGCGGAACAGGGAGGGCGAAAAACTGTTTTTT.

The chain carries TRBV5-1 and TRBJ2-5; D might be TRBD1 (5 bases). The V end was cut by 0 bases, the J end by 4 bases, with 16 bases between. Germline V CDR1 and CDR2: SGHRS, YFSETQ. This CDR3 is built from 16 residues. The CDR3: CASSLGSKGRRETQYF. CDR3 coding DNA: TGCGCCAGCAGCTTGGGATCTAAGGGGCGACGAGAGACCCAGTACTTC.

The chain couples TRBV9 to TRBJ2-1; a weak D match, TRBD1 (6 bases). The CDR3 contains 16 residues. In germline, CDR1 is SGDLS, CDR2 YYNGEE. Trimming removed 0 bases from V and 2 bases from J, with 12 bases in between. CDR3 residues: CASSVDPGVTYNEQFF. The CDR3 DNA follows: TGTGCCAGCAGCGTAGATCCAGGGGTCACCTACAATGAGCAGTTCTTC.

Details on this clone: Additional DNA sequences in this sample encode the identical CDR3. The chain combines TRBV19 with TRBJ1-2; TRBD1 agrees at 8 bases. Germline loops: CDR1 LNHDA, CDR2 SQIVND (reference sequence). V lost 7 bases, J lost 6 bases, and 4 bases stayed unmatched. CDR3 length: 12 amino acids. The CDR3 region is CASKGQGHGYTF. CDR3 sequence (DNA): TGTGCCAGTAAAGGACAGGGACATGGCTACACCTTC.

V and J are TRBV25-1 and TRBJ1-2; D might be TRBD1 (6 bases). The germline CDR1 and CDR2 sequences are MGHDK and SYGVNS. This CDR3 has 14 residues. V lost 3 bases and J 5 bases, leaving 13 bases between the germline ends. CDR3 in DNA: TGTGCCAGCAGTGACCGAGGACAGCTATATGGCTACACCTTC. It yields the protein CASSDRGQLYGYTF.

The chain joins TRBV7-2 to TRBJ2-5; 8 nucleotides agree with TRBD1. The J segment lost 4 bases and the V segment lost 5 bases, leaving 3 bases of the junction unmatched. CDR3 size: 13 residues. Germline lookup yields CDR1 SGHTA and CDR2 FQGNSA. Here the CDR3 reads CASSPTGGETQYF. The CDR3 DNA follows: TGTGCCAGCAGCCCCACAGGGGGAGAGACCCAGTACTTC.

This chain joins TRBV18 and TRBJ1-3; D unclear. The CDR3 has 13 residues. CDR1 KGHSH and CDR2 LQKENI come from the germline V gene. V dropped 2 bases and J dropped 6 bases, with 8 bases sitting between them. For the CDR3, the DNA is TGTGCCAGCTCACCAGGGTGGGAAAACACCATATATTTT. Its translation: CASSPGWENTIYF.

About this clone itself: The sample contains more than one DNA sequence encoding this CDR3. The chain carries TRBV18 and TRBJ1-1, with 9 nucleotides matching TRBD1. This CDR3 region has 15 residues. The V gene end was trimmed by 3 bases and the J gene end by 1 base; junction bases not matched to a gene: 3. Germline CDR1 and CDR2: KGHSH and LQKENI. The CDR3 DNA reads TGTGCCAGCTCACCGTCGACAGGGGGGAACACTGAAGCTTTCTTT. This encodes CASSPSTGGNTEAFF. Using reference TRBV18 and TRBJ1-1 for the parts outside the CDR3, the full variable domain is NAGVMQNPRHLVRRRGQEARLRCSPMKGHSHVYWYRQLPEEGLKFMVYLQKENIIDESGMPKERFSAEFPKEGPSILRIQQVVRGDSAAYFCASSPSTGGNTEAFFGQGTRLTVV.

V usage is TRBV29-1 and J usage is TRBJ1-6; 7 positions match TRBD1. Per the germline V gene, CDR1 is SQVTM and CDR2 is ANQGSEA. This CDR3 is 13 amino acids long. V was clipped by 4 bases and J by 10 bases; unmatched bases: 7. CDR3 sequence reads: CSVGQGEGSPLHF. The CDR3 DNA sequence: TGCAGCGTTGGACAGGGAGAAGGCTCACCCCTCCACTTT. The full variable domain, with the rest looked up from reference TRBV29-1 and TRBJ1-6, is SAVISQKPSRDICQRGTSLTIQCQVDSQVTMMFWYRQQPGQSLTLIATANQGSEATYESGFVIDKFPISRPNLTFSTLTVSNMSPEDSSIYLCSVGQGEGSPLHFGNGTRLTVT.

CDR3 DNA: TGTGCCAGCAGCCAAGATGGGGCAGGGGGCGGTTTAAACACTGAAGCTTTCTTT. Protein product: CASSQDGAGGGLNTEAFF. This chain connects TRBV4-2 to TRBJ1-1, with 8 positions matching TRBD1. V was pared by 0 bases and J by 2 bases, with 11 bases of the junction left unmatched. CDR1 and CDR2 (germline): LGHNA, YNFKEQ. The CDR3 runs to 18 residues.

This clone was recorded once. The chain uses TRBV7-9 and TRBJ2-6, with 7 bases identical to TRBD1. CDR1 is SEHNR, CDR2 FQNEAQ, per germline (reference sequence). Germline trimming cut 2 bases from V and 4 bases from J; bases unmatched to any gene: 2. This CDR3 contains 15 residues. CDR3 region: CASSLTGVGANVLTF. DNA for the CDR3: TGTGCCAGCAGCTTAACAGGGGTCGGGGCCAACGTCCTGACTTTC.

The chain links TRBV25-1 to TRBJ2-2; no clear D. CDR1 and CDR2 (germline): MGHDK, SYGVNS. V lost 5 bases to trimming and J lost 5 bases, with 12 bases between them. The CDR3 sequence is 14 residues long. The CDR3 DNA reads TGTGCCAGCAGTCCCCCCAGTGTTACCGGGGAGCTGTTTTTT. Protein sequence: CASSPPSVTGELFF.

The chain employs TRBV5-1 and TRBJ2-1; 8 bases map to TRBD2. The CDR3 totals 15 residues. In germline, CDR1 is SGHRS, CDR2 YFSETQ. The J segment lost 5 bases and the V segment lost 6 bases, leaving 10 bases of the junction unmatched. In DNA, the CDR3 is TGCGCCAGCAAGCCCATAGCGGGATTCAACAATGAGCAGTTCTTC. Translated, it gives CASKPIAGFNNEQFF.

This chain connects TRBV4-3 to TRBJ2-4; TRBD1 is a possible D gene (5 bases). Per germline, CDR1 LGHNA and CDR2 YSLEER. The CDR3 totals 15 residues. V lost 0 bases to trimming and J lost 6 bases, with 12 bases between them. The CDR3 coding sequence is TGCGCCAGCAGCCAAGATGGGAACAGGTTAAACATTCAGTACTTC. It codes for CASSQDGNRLNIQYF.

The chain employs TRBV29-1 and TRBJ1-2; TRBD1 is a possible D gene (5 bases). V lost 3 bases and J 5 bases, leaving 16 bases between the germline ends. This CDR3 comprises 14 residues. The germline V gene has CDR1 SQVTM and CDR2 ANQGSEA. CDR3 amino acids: CSVDEDTSIYGYTF. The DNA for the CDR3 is TGCAGCGTTGACGAGGACACGTCGATTTATGGCTACACCTTC.

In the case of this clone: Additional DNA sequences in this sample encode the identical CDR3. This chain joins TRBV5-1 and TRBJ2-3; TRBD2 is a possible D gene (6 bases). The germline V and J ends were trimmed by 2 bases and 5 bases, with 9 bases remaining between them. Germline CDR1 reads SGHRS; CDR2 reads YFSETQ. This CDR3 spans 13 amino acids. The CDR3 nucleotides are TGCGCCAGCAGCTTTCCGGGAGAAGATACGCAGTATTTT. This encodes CASSFPGEDTQYF.

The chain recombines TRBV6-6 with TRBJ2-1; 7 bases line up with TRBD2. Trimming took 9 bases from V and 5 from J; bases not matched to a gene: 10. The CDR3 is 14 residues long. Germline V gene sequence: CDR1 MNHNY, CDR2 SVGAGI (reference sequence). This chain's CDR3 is CASLTSAPNNEQFF. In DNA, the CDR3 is TGTGCCAGTCTCACTAGCGCCCCTAACAATGAGCAGTTCTTC.

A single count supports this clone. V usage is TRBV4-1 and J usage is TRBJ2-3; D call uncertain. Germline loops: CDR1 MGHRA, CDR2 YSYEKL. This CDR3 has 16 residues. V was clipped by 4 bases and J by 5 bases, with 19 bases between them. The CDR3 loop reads CASSPPPNLPKDTQYF. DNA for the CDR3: TGCGCCAGCAGCCCCCCTCCCAACCTGCCAAAAGATACGCAGTATTTT.

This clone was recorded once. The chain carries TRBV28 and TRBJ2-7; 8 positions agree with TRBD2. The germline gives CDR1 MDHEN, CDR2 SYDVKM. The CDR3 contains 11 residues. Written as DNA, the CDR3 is TGTGCCAGCAGTAACTTCGGGACTAGTTCGGTC. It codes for CASSNFGTSSV.

In DNA, the CDR3 is TGTGCCAGCAGCCAATCGGTCGATCAGCCCCAGCATTTT. It yields the protein CASSQSVDQPQHF. The chain has TRBV3-1 (or the pseudogene TRBV3-2) and TRBJ1-5; no firm D call. Per the germline V gene, CDR1 is LGHDT and CDR2 is YNNKEL (reference sequence). With 2 bases removed from V and 5 bases from J, the gap between germline ends came to 7 bases. CDR3 size: 13 residues.

Here the CDR3 DNA reads TGTGCCAGCTCACGGGACAGCGACGAGCAGTACTTC. Protein sequence: CASSRDSDEQYF. The V and J genes are TRBV18 and TRBJ2-7; 7 bases are shared with TRBD1. The trim removed 4 bases at V and 5 bases at J, leaving 2 bases unmatched. The CDR3 is made up of 12 amino acids. Germline V gene lookup returns CDR1 KGHSH and CDR2 LQKENI.

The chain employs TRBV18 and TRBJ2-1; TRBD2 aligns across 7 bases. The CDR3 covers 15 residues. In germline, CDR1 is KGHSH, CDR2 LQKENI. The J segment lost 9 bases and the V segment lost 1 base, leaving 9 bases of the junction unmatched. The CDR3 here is CASSPRRESSGEQFF. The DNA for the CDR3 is TGTGCCAGCTCACCACGGCGGGAGTCCAGCGGTGAGCAGTTCTTC.

CDR3 in amino acids: CASSPPPGRTEAFF. As DNA, the CDR3 is TGTGCCAGCAGTCCCCCACCGGGCCGCACTGAAGCTTTCTTT. The J gene is TRBJ1-1, the V gene TRBV28, with D hard to call. The CDR3 sequence is 14 residues long. Germline lookup yields CDR1 MDHEN and CDR2 SYDVKM. V lost 5 bases to trimming and J lost 4 bases, with 14 bases between them.

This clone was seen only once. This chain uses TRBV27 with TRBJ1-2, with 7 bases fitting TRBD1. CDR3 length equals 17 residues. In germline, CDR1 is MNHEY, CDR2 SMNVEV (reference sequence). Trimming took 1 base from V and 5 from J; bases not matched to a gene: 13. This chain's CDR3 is CASSLYSPGQGGYGYTF. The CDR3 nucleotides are TGTGCCAGCAGTTTATATTCCCCGGGGCAGGGGGGTTATGGCTACACCTTC.

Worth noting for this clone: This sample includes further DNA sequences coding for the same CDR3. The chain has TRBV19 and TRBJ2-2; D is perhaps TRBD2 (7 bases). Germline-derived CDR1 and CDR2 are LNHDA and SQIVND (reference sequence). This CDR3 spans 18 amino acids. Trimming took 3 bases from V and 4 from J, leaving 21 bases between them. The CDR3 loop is CASSIGGLGGVSTGELFF. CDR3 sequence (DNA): TGTGCCAGTAGTATCGGGGGGCTGGGGGGCGTTAGCACCGGGGAGCTGTTTTTT.

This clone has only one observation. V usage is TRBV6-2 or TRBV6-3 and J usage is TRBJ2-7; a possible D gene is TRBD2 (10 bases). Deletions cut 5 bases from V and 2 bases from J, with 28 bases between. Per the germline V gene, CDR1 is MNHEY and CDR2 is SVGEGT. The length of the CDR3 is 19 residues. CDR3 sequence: CASSTGQGGLGTSAYEQYF. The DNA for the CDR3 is TGTGCCAGCAGTACGGGACAGGGTGGACTAGGGACTAGCGCCTACGAGCAGTACTTC.